The 31 T cell receptor beta chains listed next were all sequenced from one sample in a study of metastatic and nonmetastatic thyroid tumors. TCRdb reprocessed the PCR reads via MiXCR. The sample carries about 31,000 clones, approximately 19% recorded once. Prior to thyroid surgery, none of the patients had received any treatment. The sample taken for sequencing was blood. The receptors were gathered from a female donor with papillary thyroid cancer or a benign thyroid nodule (not recorded which). Some clones in this sample may be carry-over from other donors' samples.

This clone has a count of ten or more. The V and J genes are TRBV9 and TRBJ2-2, with 8 bases that match TRBD2. With V trimmed by 0 bases and J by 2 bases, 6 bases remained unmatched. The germline V gene has CDR1 SGDLS and CDR2 YYNGEE. The CDR3 extends over 17 amino acids. CDR3 bases: TGTGCCAGCAGCGTAGACCCTAGCGGGCTAAACACCGGGGAGCTGTTTTTT. Amino acids: CASSVDPSGLNTGELFF.

This clone was seen only a few times. The chain uses TRBV15 and TRBJ2-3; 9 bases align to TRBD2. The length of the CDR3 is 15 residues. Germline CDR1 and CDR2: LNHNV and YYDKDF (reference sequence). The V segment lost 0 bases and the J segment 4 bases; nucleotides outside the gene matches: 2. CDR3 protein: CATSRETSGADTQYF. The CDR3 coding sequence is TGTGCCACCAGCAGAGAGACTAGCGGCGCAGATACGCAGTATTTT.

There are many counts of this clone. The V call is TRBV5-1, the J call TRBJ1-5; unclear D gene. V lost 0 bases and J 9 bases, leaving 10 bases between the germline ends. Germline values: CDR1 SGHRS, CDR2 YFSETQ. The CDR3 covers 13 residues. CDR3 amino acids: CASSLEGLRPQHF. The CDR3 bases are TGCGCCAGCAGCTTGGAAGGCCTTAGGCCCCAGCATTTT.

This clone is a singleton in its sample. The J gene is TRBJ2-7, the V gene TRBV18; TRBD1 aligns across 9 bases. This CDR3 spans 14 amino acids. Germline CDR1 KGHSH, CDR2 LQKENI. V lost 1 base, J lost 3 bases, and 1 base stayed unmatched. CDR3: CASSPRQGVYEQYF. DNA for the CDR3: TGTGCCAGCTCACCACGACAGGGGGTCTACGAGCAGTACTTC. The whole variable domain, filled in from reference TRBV18 and TRBJ2-7, reads NAGVMQNPRHLVRRRGQEARLRCSPMKGHSHVYWYRQLPEEGLKFMVYLQKENIIDESGMPKERFSAEFPKEGPSILRIQQVVRGDSAAYFCASSPRQGVYEQYFGPGTRLTVT.

This clone occurred a few times. V is TRBV6-1 and J is TRBJ1-2; D remains unclear. Trimming shortened V by 0 bases and J by 1 base, and 6 bases separated the two germline ends. The CDR3 is 14 residues long. Germline V gene lookup returns CDR1 MNHNS and CDR2 SASEGT. As DNA, the CDR3 is TGTGCCAGCAGTGAAGCACAGAGTAACTATGGCTACACCTTC. Protein product: CASSEAQSNYGYTF.

By share of the sample, this clone is medium-sized (0.01 to 0.1%). CDR3 DNA sequence: TGTGCCAGCAGTTCCAGGGACTACGAGCAGTACTTC. Translation: CASSSRDYEQYF. The chain joins TRBV6-2 or TRBV6-3 to TRBJ2-7, with D perhaps TRBD1 (5 bases). The CDR3 extends over 12 amino acids. Germline lookup yields CDR1 MNHEY and CDR2 SVGEGT. V shed 4 bases and J shed 3 bases, with 7 bases lying between them.

The table lists this clone with many counts. CDR3 region: CASSSFGGSGEKLFF. Here the CDR3 DNA reads TGTGCCAGTAGTAGTTTTGGGGGATCTGGTGAAAAACTGTTTTTT. V and J are TRBV19 and TRBJ1-4; D is possibly TRBD1 (5 bases). The germline gives CDR1 LNHDA, CDR2 SQIVND (reference sequence). CDR3 length equals 15 residues. Trimming left V 4 bases short and J 7 bases short, with 16 bases between.

V and J are TRBV7-2 and TRBJ2-5; 7 positions match TRBD2. Germline V lookup: CDR1 SGHTA, CDR2 FQGNSA. V lost 5 bases, J lost 5 bases, and 5 bases stayed unmatched. The CDR3 extends over 13 amino acids. CDR3 in amino acids: CASSRGGSETQYF. As DNA, the CDR3 is TGTGCCAGCAGCCGCGGGGGTTCGGAGACCCAGTACTTC.

This clone is medium-sized within its sample. CDR3 protein: CASSLGQGYSYEQYF. As DNA, the CDR3 is TGTGCCAGCAGCTTAGGGCAGGGGTACTCCTACGAGCAGTACTTC. The chain is built from TRBV7-2 and TRBJ2-7; D is possibly TRBD1 (6 bases). V was shortened by 1 base and J by 0 bases, with 10 bases between the two germline ends. This CDR3 region has 15 residues. CDR1 and CDR2 from the germline V gene are SGHTA and FQGNSA.

This clone is deemed medium-sized. The chain carries TRBV6-1 and TRBJ2-7; the D call may be TRBD1 or TRBD2 (7 bases each). The germline V gene has CDR1 MNHNS and CDR2 SASEGT. Deletions cut 6 bases from V and 6 bases from J, with 18 bases between. This CDR3 is 14 amino acids long. The CDR3 coding sequence is TGTGCCAGCAGCCAGGGGGGGGGCACGTTCGAGCAGTACTTC. Protein: CASSQGGGTFEQYF.

This clone was seen repeatedly, ten times or more. J is TRBJ2-1 and V is TRBV19; 11 bases agree with TRBD1. CDR1 LNHDA and CDR2 SQIVND come from the germline V gene (reference sequence). J gave up 9 bases and V 4 bases, and 8 bases lay outside the gene matches. The CDR3 has 15 residues. The CDR3 loop reads CASSTIEGQGGEQFF. CDR3 nucleotides: TGTGCCAGTAGTACAATTGAGGGACAGGGGGGTGAGCAGTTCTTC.

This clone was counted at least ten times. Written as DNA, the CDR3 is TGCAGTGCTTTACTAGCGGGGGGCACAGATACGCAGTATTTT. Translating gives CSALLAGGTDTQYF. This chain joins TRBV20-1 and TRBJ2-3; TRBD2 aligns across 11 bases. Germline V lookup: CDR1 DFQATT, CDR2 SNEGSKA (reference sequence). V dropped 5 bases and J dropped 1; count of bases not matched to a gene: 2. This CDR3 has 14 amino acids.

The chain is built from TRBV20-1 and TRBJ2-1; TRBD2 might be the D (5 bases). The V and J ends lost 5 bases and 8 bases respectively, with 22 bases between them. This CDR3 comprises 15 residues. Per germline, CDR1 DFQATT and CDR2 SNEGSKA (reference sequence). The CDR3 protein is CSAGVPRRPGYEQFF. The CDR3 coding sequence is TGCAGTGCTGGGGTCCCTAGGAGGCCGGGGTATGAGCAGTTCTTC.

This clone was counted ten times or more. Here the CDR3 reads CASSLGGASREQYF. The CDR3 DNA follows: TGTGCCAGCAGCTTAGGGGGGGCATCAAGGGAGCAGTACTTC. This rearrangement joins TRBV13 to TRBJ2-7; the D gene is possibly TRBD1 (6 bases). Trimming stripped 0 bases from V and 7 bases from J, with 13 bases between. This CDR3 spans 14 amino acids. Germline V gene data show CDR1 as PRHDT and CDR2 as FYEKMQ (reference sequence).

This clone was seen many times. This rearrangement joins TRBV20-1 to TRBJ1-1; TRBD1 might be the D (5 bases). Between the trimmed V and J ends, which lost 2 bases and 1 base, there was a span of 8 bases. The germline V gene has CDR1 DFQATT and CDR2 SNEGSKA (reference sequence). This CDR3 has 13 residues. The CDR3 region has the DNA TGCAGTGCTAGATGGGGGGGGAACACTGAAGCTTTCTTT. Its translation: CSARWGGNTEAFF.

This clone was detected ten times or more. The chain has TRBV3-1 and TRBJ2-7; D may be TRBD1 or TRBD2 (5 bases each). In germline, CDR1 is LGHDT, CDR2 YNNKEL (reference sequence). There are 13 residues in the CDR3. The V and J ends lost 5 bases and 9 bases respectively, with 17 bases between them. CDR3 sequence: CASSAGTPMGQYF. For the CDR3, the DNA is TGTGCCAGCAGCGCCGGGACCCCCATGGGGCAGTACTTC.

This clone was seen a single time. V is TRBV11-1 and J is TRBJ2-3, with D possibly being TRBD1 (6 bases). Germline lookup yields CDR1 SGHAT and CDR2 FQDESV (reference sequence). V gave up 5 bases and J gave up 0 bases, with 12 bases separating them. The CDR3 sequence is 15 residues long. CDR3 amino acids: CASSLQGRSTDTQYF. The CDR3 nucleotides read TGTGCCAGCAGCCTACAGGGTAGGAGCACAGATACGCAGTATTTT.

This clone occurred many times. J is TRBJ2-4 and V is TRBV6-2 or TRBV6-3; a possible D gene is TRBD1 (6 bases). Trimming stripped 2 bases from V and 0 bases from J, with 11 bases between. Germline V CDR1 and CDR2: MNHEY, SVGEGT. The CDR3 runs to 16 residues. As DNA, the CDR3 is TGTGCCAGCAGTTACCCTACAGGGCTAGCCAAAAACATTCAGTACTTC. It codes for CASSYPTGLAKNIQYF.

The CDR3 region has the DNA TGTGCCAGCAGTTACGCAGGCAGGGTGAGCTCCTACGAGCAGTACTTC. Encoded protein: CASSYAGRVSSYEQYF. This sequence joins TRBV6-6 and TRBJ2-7, with D possibly matching TRBD1 (5 bases). Germline CDR1 and CDR2: MNHNY and SVGAGI (reference sequence). Deletions cut 2 bases from V and 0 bases from J, with 14 bases between. This CDR3 has 16 amino acids.

This clone was counted many times. The chain recombines TRBV9 with TRBJ2-1; D gene ambiguous. This CDR3 has 12 amino acids. Looked up from germline, CDR1 is SGDLS and CDR2 is YYNGEE. V was clipped by 4 bases and J by 4 bases, with 6 bases between them. The CDR3 sequence: CASSPMYNEQFF. The CDR3 DNA reads TGTGCCAGCAGCCCGATGTACAATGAGCAGTTCTTC.

This clone has more than one count but fewer than ten. The gene calls are TRBV12-3 or TRBV12-4 and TRBJ2-2; 7 nucleotides align to TRBD1. The length of the CDR3 is 12 residues. The V segment lost 10 bases and the J segment 6 bases; nucleotides outside the gene matches: 5. The CDR3 here is CAIHRGAGELFF. The CDR3 DNA sequence: TGTGCCATCCACAGGGGCGCCGGGGAGCTGTTTTTT.

There are many counts of this clone. The rearrangement joins TRBV9 to TRBJ2-2; TRBD2 matches 10 bases. Germline V gene data show CDR1 as SGDLS and CDR2 as YYNGEE. The CDR3 has 17 residues. With 0 bases clipped from V and 4 bases from J, the junction kept 6 bases outside the gene matches. The DNA for the CDR3 is TGTGCCAGCAGCGTAGCGGTGAGCGGGGGGGCCACCGGGGAGCTGTTTTTT. Translated: CASSVAVSGGATGELFF.

This clone showed up many times. The chain has TRBV10-3 and TRBJ2-2; D is undetermined. The CDR3 is made up of 15 amino acids. Trimming stripped 4 bases from V and 1 base from J, with 10 bases between. Per germline, CDR1 ENHRY and CDR2 SYGVKD. This CDR3 is CAISVQDQNTGELFF. For the CDR3, the DNA is TGTGCCATCAGTGTGCAGGACCAGAACACCGGGGAGCTGTTTTTT.

Relative to its sample, this clone is medium-sized. The chain links TRBV12-3 or TRBV12-4 to TRBJ2-1; the match to TRBD2 covers 11 bases. The CDR3 is made up of 20 amino acids. The J segment lost 0 bases and the V segment lost 2 bases, leaving 12 bases of the junction unmatched. The CDR3 loop reads CASSLTRVAGGLSSYNEQFF. The CDR3 DNA sequence: TGTGCCAGCAGTTTAACCCGAGTAGCGGGGGGGCTGAGCTCCTACAATGAGCAGTTCTTC.

This clone was detected only a few times. The V call is TRBV2, the J call TRBJ1-6; D possibly corresponds to TRBD1 (5 bases). Germline assignment: CDR1 SNHLY and CDR2 FYNNEI. V shed 6 bases and J shed 8 bases, with 17 bases lying between them. There are 15 residues in the CDR3. The CDR3 spells CASRGVGGEDSPLHF. CDR3 coding DNA: TGTGCCAGCAGGGGGGTGGGGGGGGAGGATTCACCCCTCCACTTT.

In this sample, this clone turned up many times. V usage is TRBV5-1 and J usage is TRBJ2-6; D may be TRBD1 (6 bases). Trimming left V 3 bases short and J 1 base short, with 8 bases between. This CDR3 is 15 amino acids long. Germline lookup yields CDR1 SGHRS and CDR2 YFSETQ. The CDR3 region is CASSSQGSGANVLTF. CDR3 DNA sequence: TGCGCCAGCAGCTCTCAGGGGTCTGGGGCCAACGTCCTGACTTTC.

The CDR3 sequence is CASQQISGANVLTF. In DNA, the CDR3 is TGTGCCAGCCAACAGATCTCTGGGGCCAACGTCCTGACTTTC. The V gene is TRBV27, the J gene TRBJ2-6, with D unclear. Per the germline V gene, CDR1 is MNHEY and CDR2 is SMNVEV (reference sequence). Trimming took 8 bases from V and 0 from J, leaving 8 bases between them. The CDR3 length is 14 residues.

This clone has ten or more counts. The chain couples TRBV20-1 to TRBJ2-1; D gene uncertain. This CDR3 contains 14 residues. The germline V gene encodes CDR1 DFQATT and CDR2 SNEGSKA (reference sequence). V was shortened by 7 bases and J by 0 bases, with 13 bases between the two germline ends. Written as DNA, the CDR3 is TGCAGTGTCCAAGACTTGAGCTCCTACAATGAGCAGTTCTTC. It translates to CSVQDLSSYNEQFF.

Ten or more counts support this clone. The rearrangement joins TRBV4-2 to TRBJ1-2; D is undetermined. V was trimmed by 1 base and J by 3 bases, leaving 6 bases between them. Germline CDR1 reads LGHNA; CDR2 reads YNFKEQ. The CDR3 loop spans 13 amino acids. CDR3 loop: CASSQGGDYGYTF. The CDR3 nucleotides are TGTGCCAGCAGCCAAGGCGGGGACTATGGCTACACCTTC.

At least ten counts were recorded for this clone. V gene TRBV3-1 combines with J gene TRBJ2-5; 13 positions agree with TRBD2. Germline CDR1 is LGHDT and CDR2 is YNNKEL (reference sequence). This CDR3 has 16 residues. V trimming: 4 bases; J trimming: 1 base; junction bases outside the gene matches: 3. The CDR3 here is CASSRGLAGTQETQYF. The CDR3 DNA sequence: TGTGCCAGCAGCCGGGGACTAGCGGGGACCCAAGAGACCCAGTACTTC.

This clone occurred a few times. The gene calls are TRBV6-1 and TRBJ1-6; perhaps TRBD1 as D (6 bases). The CDR3 is 15 amino acids. Trimming took off 8 bases at V and 11 bases at J, with 22 bases between the two ends. Germline assignment: CDR1 MNHNS and CDR2 SASEGT. The CDR3 sequence is CASGPTGKGIAPLHF. The CDR3 DNA is TGTGCCAGCGGCCCCACAGGGAAGGGGATCGCACCCCTCCACTTT.